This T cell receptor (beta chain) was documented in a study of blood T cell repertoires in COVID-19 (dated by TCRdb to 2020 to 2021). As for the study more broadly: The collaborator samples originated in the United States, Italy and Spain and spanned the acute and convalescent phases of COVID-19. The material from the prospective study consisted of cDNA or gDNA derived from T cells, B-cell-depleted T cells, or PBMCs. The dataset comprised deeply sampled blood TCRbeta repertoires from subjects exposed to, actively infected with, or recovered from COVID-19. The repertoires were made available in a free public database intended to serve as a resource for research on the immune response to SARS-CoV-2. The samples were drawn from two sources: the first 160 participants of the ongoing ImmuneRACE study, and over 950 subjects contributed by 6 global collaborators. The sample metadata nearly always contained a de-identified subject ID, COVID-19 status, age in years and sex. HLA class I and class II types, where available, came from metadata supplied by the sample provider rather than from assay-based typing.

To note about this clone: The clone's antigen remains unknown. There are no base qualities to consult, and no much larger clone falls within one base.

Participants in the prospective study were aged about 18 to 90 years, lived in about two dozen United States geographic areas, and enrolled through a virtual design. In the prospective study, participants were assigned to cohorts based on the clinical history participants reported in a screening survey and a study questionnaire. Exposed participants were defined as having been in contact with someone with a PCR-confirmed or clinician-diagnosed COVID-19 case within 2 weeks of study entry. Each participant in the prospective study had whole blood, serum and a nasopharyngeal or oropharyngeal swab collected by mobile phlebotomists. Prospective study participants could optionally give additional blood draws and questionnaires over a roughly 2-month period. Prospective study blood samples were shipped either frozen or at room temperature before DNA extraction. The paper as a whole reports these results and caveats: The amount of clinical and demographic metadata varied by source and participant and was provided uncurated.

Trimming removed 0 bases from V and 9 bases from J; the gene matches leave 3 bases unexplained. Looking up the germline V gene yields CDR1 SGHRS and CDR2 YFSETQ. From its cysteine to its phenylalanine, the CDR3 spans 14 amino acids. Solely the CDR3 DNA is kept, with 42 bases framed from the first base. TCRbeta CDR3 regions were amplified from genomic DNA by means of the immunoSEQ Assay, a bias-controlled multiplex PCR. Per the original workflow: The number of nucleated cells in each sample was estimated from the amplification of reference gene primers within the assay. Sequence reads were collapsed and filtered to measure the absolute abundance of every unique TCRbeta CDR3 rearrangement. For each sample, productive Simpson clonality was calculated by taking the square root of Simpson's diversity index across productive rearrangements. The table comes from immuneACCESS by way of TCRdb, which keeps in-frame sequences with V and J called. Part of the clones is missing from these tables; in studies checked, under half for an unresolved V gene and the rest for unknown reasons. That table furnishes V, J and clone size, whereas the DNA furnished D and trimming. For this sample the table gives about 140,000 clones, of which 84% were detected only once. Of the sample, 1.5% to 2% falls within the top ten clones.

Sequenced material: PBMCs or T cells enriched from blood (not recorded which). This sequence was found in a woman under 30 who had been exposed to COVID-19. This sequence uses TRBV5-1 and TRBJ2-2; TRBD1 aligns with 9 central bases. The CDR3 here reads CASSLGDRDRELFF. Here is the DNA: TGCGCCAGCAGCTTGGGGGACAGGGACAGGGAGCTGTTTTTT.